This T cell receptor beta chain is from a study of human T cells and chemical hapten exposure. General study points: Higher patch test scores went with higher counts of PT1 expanded TCRs.

MiXCR, applied by TCRdb to the RACE reads, yields one record per CDR3 protein. Seen here are 250,000 to 300,000 distinct CDR3 sequences, roughly 7.4% observed once, and the top ten hold 0.9% to 1.5%. The time point was: pre-sensitization, week 0. The treatment is: therapeutic diphenylcyclopropenone sensitization with weekly scalp DPC. Blood, whole and unfractionated, served as the source for total RNA extraction. This clonotype has more than one count but fewer than ten. Its target is not known. CDR1 is SGHTA, CDR2 FQGNSA, per germline. The V gene end was trimmed by 4 bases and the J gene end by 6 bases; junction bases not matched to a gene: 5. The CDR3 loop spans 14 amino acids.

This sequence joins TRBV7-2 and TRBJ1-5; 8 nucleotides agree with TRBD1. This specimen was whole blood, taken in connection with sensitization to the hapten diphenylcyclopropenone (DPC). The TCR comes from a man aged 18-30 years with alopecia areata. Some clones in this sample may be carry-over from other donors' samples. The CDR3 coding sequence is TGTGCCAGCAGCTCCAGGGGGCCGGGTCAGCCCCAGCATTTT. Protein product: CASSSRGPGQPQHF.